This passage covers 21 T cell receptor beta chains from one sample sequenced in a study of cytomegalovirus exposure and HLA in healthy donors. The PCR was carried out with 60 Vbeta primers and 13 Jbeta primers. Some clones are missing from TCRdb's copy, which holds only in-frame ones; the method was immunoSEQ multiplex PCR. The top ten clones hold roughly 2.8% of a sample with 170,000 or so clones, roughly 79% of them seen once. The sample consisted of PBMCs. The receptors were sampled from a male donor in good health and CMV-seronegative.

The V call is TRBV30, the J call TRBJ2-1, with D tentatively TRBD1 (5 bases). Germline V gene lookup returns CDR1 GTSNPN and CDR2 SVGIG (reference sequence). There are 14 residues in the CDR3. V lost 4 bases and J lost 4, with 14 bases in between. The CDR3 sequence: CAWIGRALYNEQFF. CDR3 bases: TGTGCCTGGATCGGCAGGGCCCTTTACAATGAGCAGTTCTTC.

This rearrangement joins TRBV27 to TRBJ1-1; D is undetermined. This CDR3 is 16 amino acids long. Per germline, CDR1 MNHEY and CDR2 SMNVEV (reference sequence). Trimming pared 7 bases from V and 4 bases from J, leaving 22 bases between. The CDR3 DNA is TGTGCCAGCAACCCCCAGCGGGTCGGGTTGGGCACTGAAGCTTTCTTT. It specifies CASNPQRVGLGTEAFF.

The rearrangement uses TRBV19 and TRBJ2-1, with 15 nucleotides matching TRBD2. Losses at the gene ends were 4 bases for V and 8 bases for J; bases not matched to a gene: 3. The CDR3 length is 15 residues. Germline CDR1 reads LNHDA; CDR2 reads SQIVND (reference sequence). CDR3 amino acids: CASSRGLAGGYEQFF. CDR3 bases: TGTGCCAGTAGTAGAGGACTAGCGGGAGGGTATGAGCAGTTCTTC.

V gene TRBV9 combines with J gene TRBJ2-3; no clear D gene. Germline CDR1 is SGDLS and CDR2 is YYNGEE. V shed 2 bases and J shed 4 bases, with 8 bases lying between them. The CDR3 has 13 amino acids. The CDR3 here is CASSVSPSDTQYF. The CDR3 DNA reads TGTGCCAGCAGCGTCTCTCCCTCAGATACGCAGTATTTT.

V and J are TRBV5-5 and TRBJ2-1; the match to TRBD1 covers 7 bases. V lost 0 bases and J lost 4; bases outside the gene matches: 7. CDR3 length: 16 amino acids. In germline, CDR1 is SGHKS, CDR2 YYEKEE (reference sequence). CDR3 protein: CASSLAGQGVYNEQFF. CDR3 DNA sequence: TGTGCCAGCAGCTTGGCCGGGCAGGGGGTTTACAATGAGCAGTTCTTC. Together with reference TRBV5-5 and TRBJ2-1, the CDR3 gives the full variable domain: DAGVTQSPTHLIKTRGQQVTLRCSPISGHKSVSWYQQVLGQGPQFIFQYYEKEERGRGNFPDRFSARQFPNYSSELNVNALLLGDSALYLCASSLAGQGVYNEQFFGPGTRLTVL.

The sample holds a few counts of this clone. The chain is built from TRBV5-6 and TRBJ1-5; 8 bases align to TRBD1. With 1 base clipped from V and 4 bases from J, the junction kept 4 bases outside the gene matches. The CDR3 is 15 residues long. Germline values: CDR1 SGHDT, CDR2 YYEEEE. The CDR3 loop reads CASSLKDRENQPQHF. As DNA, the CDR3 is TGTGCCAGCAGCTTGAAGGACAGGGAGAATCAGCCCCAGCATTTT.

This clone was detected only a few times. The chain joins TRBV28 to TRBJ2-3; 7 nucleotides match TRBD2. Germline V gives CDR1 MDHEN, CDR2 SYDVKM. The CDR3 extends over 16 amino acids. V shed 1 base and J 0 bases; nucleotides not matched to a gene: 4. CDR3 in amino acids: CASSLLAGLSTDTQYF. The CDR3, as DNA: TGTGCCAGCAGTTTATTAGCGGGCCTTAGCACAGATACGCAGTATTTT.

DNA of the CDR3: TGTGCTAGTGGAACCTCCGGGACTGAAGCTTTCTTT. Protein product: CASGTSGTEAFF. V is TRBV12-5 and J is TRBJ1-1; no firm D call. The CDR3 has 12 residues. V lost 6 bases and J 5 bases, leaving 10 bases between the germline ends. Germline values: CDR1 LGHNT, CDR2 FRNRAP.

The chain links TRBV28 to TRBJ1-3; no clear D gene. Germline V gene lookup returns CDR1 MDHEN and CDR2 SYDVKM. The CDR3 has 12 amino acids. The V and J ends lost 1 base and 5 bases respectively, with 3 bases between them. The CDR3, as DNA: TGTGCCAGCAGTTTATCTCGAAACACCATATATTTT. Translated: CASSLSRNTIYF.

The rearrangement uses TRBV25-1 and TRBJ1-6; perhaps TRBD1 as D (5 bases). The V gene's germline CDR1 is MGHDK and CDR2 SYGVNS. Trimming removed 8 bases from V and 7 bases from J, with 12 bases in between. This CDR3 comprises 13 residues. The CDR3 nucleotides are TGTGCCAGCTCGGCCGGACACAATTCACCCCTCCACTTT. It is translated as CASSAGHNSPLHF.

The rearrangement uses TRBV29-1 and TRBJ2-7; 8 positions match TRBD2. In germline, CDR1 is SQVTM, CDR2 ANQGSEA. V lost 5 bases, J lost 0 bases, and 6 bases stayed unmatched. This CDR3 is 14 amino acids long. The CDR3 here is CSVSTSVSSYEQYF. The DNA of the CDR3 is TGCAGCGTTTCGACTAGCGTTAGCTCCTACGAGCAGTACTTC.

This chain links TRBV18 with TRBJ2-1, with a tentative D call TRBD1 (6 bases). The CDR3 has 15 amino acids. The germline V gene has CDR1 KGHSH and CDR2 LQKENI. V lost 0 bases and J 7 bases, leaving 13 bases between the germline ends. This chain's CDR3 is CASSPPMGAWNEQFF. CDR3 coding DNA: TGTGCCAGCTCACCACCGATGGGGGCTTGGAATGAGCAGTTCTTC.

CDR3 bases: TGTGCCAGCAGCGTCGGTCTAGGGAGCTACGAGCAGTACTTC. It codes for CASSVGLGSYEQYF. V usage is TRBV9 and J usage is TRBJ2-5, with D possibly TRBD2 on 5 matching bases. Matching the DNA end better, TRBJ2-7 makes the J call doubtful. The germline V gene has CDR1 SGDLS and CDR2 YYNGEE. The CDR3 runs 14 residues.

This chain uses TRBV6-5 with TRBJ2-1; 7 bases align to TRBD2. The J segment lost 6 bases and the V segment lost 6 bases, leaving 8 bases of the junction unmatched. Germline CDR1 reads MNHEY; CDR2 reads SVGAGI. The CDR3 has 14 residues. The CDR3 region has the DNA TGTGCCAGCAGACGCCCGACTAGCCCCAATGAGCAGTTCTTC. It is translated as CASRRPTSPNEQFF.

This chain uses TRBV12-5 with TRBJ2-7; the match to TRBD1 covers 7 bases. The trim removed 8 bases at V and 7 bases at J, leaving 11 bases unmatched. The length of the CDR3 is 13 residues. The germline V gene encodes CDR1 LGHNT and CDR2 FRNRAP. The chain's CDR3 is CASSGQQTYEQYF. As DNA, the CDR3 is TGTGCTAGTTCGGGACAGCAGACGTATGAGCAGTACTTC.

This clone was recorded once. This chain uses TRBV28 with TRBJ1-5; TRBD1 agrees at 7 bases. The CDR3 contains 14 residues. V lost 8 bases to trimming and J lost 5 bases; unmatched junction nucleotides: 9. Germline CDR1 and CDR2: MDHEN and SYDVKM. CDR3 region: CASQPGQFYQPQHF. The CDR3 DNA reads TGTGCCAGCCAACCGGGACAGTTCTATCAGCCCCAGCATTTT.

V is TRBV28 and J is TRBJ2-3; 9 bases agree with TRBD2. Germline V lookup: CDR1 MDHEN, CDR2 SYDVKM. This CDR3 has 15 residues. V shed 5 bases and J 4 bases; nucleotides not matched to a gene: 7. The CDR3 bases are TGTGCCAGCAGTCTCGTAGCGGGAGTCCCAGATACGCAGTATTTT. Its translation is CASSLVAGVPDTQYF.

The gene calls are TRBV14 and TRBJ1-2, with 8 bases matching TRBD1. The CDR3 contains 15 residues. The V and J ends lost 2 bases and 4 bases, in that order; junction bases with no gene match: 6. Germline CDR1 reads SGHDN; CDR2 reads FVKESK. The CDR3 sequence: CASSQLAGGGYGYTF. The CDR3, as DNA: TGTGCCAGCAGCCAACTTGCAGGGGGCGGCTATGGCTACACCTTC.

The chain uses TRBV11-2 and TRBJ2-3, with D perhaps matching TRBD2 (6 bases). V was cut by 5 bases and J by 2 bases, with 11 bases left in between. Germline assignment: CDR1 SGHAT and CDR2 FQNNGV. The CDR3 is 14 residues long. CDR3 nucleotides: TGTGCCAGCAGCCCGACTAGTTACACAGATACGCAGTATTTT. It is translated as CASSPTSYTDTQYF.

The rearrangement links TRBV6-5 to TRBJ2-7, with TRBD2 matching over 13 bases. With V trimmed by 7 bases and J by 4 bases, 7 bases remained unmatched. The CDR3 spans 15 residues. Germline V gives CDR1 MNHEY, CDR2 SVGAGI. The CDR3 sequence is CASKGLAGAGYEQYF. In nucleotides, the CDR3 is TGTGCCAGCAAAGGACTAGCGGGAGCAGGTTACGAGCAGTACTTC.

This clone was observed a single time. DNA for the CDR3: TGTGCCAGTAGAGCCGGACAGGGACAAGAGACCCAGTACTTC. Translating gives CASRAGQGQETQYF. The chain links TRBV19 to TRBJ2-5; the match to TRBD1 covers 8 bases. Germline values: CDR1 LNHDA, CDR2 SQIVND (reference sequence). The CDR3 sequence is 14 residues long. J gave up 2 bases and V 6 bases, and 5 bases lay outside the gene matches.